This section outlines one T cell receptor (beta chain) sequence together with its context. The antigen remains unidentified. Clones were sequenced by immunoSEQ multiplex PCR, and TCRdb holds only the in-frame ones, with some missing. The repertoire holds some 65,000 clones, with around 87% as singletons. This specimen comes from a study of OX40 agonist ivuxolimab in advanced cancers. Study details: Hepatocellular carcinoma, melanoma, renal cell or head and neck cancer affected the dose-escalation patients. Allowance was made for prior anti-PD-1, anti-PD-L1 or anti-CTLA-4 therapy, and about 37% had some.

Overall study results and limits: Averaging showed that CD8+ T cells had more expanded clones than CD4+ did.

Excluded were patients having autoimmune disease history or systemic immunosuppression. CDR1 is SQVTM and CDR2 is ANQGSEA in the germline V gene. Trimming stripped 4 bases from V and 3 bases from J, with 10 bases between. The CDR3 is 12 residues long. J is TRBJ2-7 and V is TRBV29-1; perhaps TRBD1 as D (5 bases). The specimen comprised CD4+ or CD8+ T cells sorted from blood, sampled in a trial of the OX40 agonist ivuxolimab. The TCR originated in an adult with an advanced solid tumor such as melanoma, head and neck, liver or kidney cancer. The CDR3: CSVGGTNYEQYF. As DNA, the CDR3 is TGCAGCGTTGGGGGCACAAACTACGAGCAGTACTTC.